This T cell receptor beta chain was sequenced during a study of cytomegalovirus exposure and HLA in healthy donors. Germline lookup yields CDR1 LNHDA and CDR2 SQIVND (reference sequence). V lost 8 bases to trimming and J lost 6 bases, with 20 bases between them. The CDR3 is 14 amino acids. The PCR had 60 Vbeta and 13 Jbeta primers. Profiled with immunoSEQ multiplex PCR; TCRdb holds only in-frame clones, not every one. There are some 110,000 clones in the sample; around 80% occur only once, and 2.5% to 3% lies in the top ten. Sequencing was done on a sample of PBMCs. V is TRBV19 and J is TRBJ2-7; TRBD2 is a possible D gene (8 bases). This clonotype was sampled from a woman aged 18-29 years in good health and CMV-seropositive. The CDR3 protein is CASRPGGGIPEQYF. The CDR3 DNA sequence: TGTGCCAGTCGGCCGGGAGGGGGCATCCCCGAGCAGTACTTC.